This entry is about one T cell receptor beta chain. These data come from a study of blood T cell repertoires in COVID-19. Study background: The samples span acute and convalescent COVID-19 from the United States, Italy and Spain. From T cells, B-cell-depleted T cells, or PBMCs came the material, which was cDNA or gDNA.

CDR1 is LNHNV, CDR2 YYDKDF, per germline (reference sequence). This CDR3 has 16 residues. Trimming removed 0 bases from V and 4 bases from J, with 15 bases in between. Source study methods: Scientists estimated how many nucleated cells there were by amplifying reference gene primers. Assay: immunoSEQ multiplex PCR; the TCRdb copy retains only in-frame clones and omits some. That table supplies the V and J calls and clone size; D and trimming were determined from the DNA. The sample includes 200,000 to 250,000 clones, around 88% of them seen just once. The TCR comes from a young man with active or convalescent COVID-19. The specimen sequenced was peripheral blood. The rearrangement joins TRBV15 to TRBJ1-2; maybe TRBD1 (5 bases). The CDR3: CATSRDRGRAGYGYTF. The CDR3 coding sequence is TGTGCCACCAGCAGAGATCGTGGCAGGGCTGGCTATGGCTACACCTTC.